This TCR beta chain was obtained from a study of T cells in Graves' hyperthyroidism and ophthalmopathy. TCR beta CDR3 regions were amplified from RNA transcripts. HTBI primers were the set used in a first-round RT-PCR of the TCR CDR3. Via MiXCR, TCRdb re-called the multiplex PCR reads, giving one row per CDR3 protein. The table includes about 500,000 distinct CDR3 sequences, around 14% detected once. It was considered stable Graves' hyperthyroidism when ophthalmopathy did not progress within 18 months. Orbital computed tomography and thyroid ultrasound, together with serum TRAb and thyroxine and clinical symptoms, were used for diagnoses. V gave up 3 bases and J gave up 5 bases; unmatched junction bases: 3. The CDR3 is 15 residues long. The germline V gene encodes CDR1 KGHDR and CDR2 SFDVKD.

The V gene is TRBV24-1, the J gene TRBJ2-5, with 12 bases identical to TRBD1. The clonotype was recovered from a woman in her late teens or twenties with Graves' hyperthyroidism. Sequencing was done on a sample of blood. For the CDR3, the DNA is TGTGCCACCAGTGATGGGACAGGGGGCCAGGAGACCCAGTACTTC. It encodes CATSDGTGGQETQYF.